The 30 T cell receptor beta chains presented below share a single source sample, sequenced in a study of T cells in Graves' hyperthyroidism and ophthalmopathy. RNA transcripts served as the template for amplifying TCR beta CDR3 regions. A first-round RT-PCR of the TCR CDR3 used the HTBI primer set. MiXCR was run by TCRdb on the multiplex PCR reads, yielding one entry per CDR3 protein. This table holds about 640,000 distinct CDR3 sequences, about a fifth found once. Sequenced sample: blood. These receptors all stem from a man aged 25 to 40 with Graves' ophthalmopathy.

This clonotype was picked up many times. The CDR3 bases are TGTGCCAGCAGTTTATTAAGCGAGGGCGAGACCCAGTACTTC. Translation: CASSLLSEGETQYF. This chain uses TRBV28 with TRBJ2-5; a possible D gene is TRBD2 (5 bases). This CDR3 has 14 amino acids. From germline, CDR1 is MDHEN and CDR2 SYDVKM. V lost 1 base, J lost 5 bases, and 11 bases lay in between.

The V call is TRBV7-9, the J call TRBJ2-7, with 10 bases matching TRBD2. Germline V lookup: CDR1 SEHNR, CDR2 FQNEAQ (reference sequence). The CDR3 is 14 amino acids. V shed 8 bases and J 4 bases; nucleotides not matched to a gene: 8. CDR3 loop: CASQASGRSYEQYF. DNA for the CDR3: TGTGCCAGCCAGGCTAGCGGGAGAAGTTACGAGCAGTACTTC. The full variable domain, rest sourced from reference TRBV7-9 and TRBJ2-7, is DTGVSQNPRHKITKRGQNVTFRCDPISEHNRLYWYRQTLGQGPEFLTYFQNEAQLEKSRLLSDRFSAERPKGSFSTLEIQRTEQGDSAMYLCASQASGRSYEQYFGPGTRLTVT.

This clonotype appeared many times. The rearrangement links TRBV5-1 to TRBJ2-7, with unresolved D. Germline V CDR1 and CDR2: SGHRS, YFSETQ. The CDR3 has 14 amino acids. V was clipped by 5 bases and J by 1 base, with 13 bases between them. CDR3 coding DNA: TGCGCCAGCAGTTCGAGGAGTGGTTCCTACGAGCAGTACTTC. It codes for CASSSRSGSYEQYF.

This clonotype was found many times. The rearrangement joins TRBV2 to TRBJ2-5; 7 bases are a match to TRBD1. The V and J ends lost 4 bases and 2 bases, in that order; junction bases with no gene match: 7. CDR3 length: 15 amino acids. Germline V gives CDR1 SNHLY, CDR2 FYNNEI. DNA of the CDR3: TGTGCCAGCAGTGGGGACAGCAATCGTCAAGAGACCCAGTACTTC. It specifies CASSGDSNRQETQYF.

This clonotype came up many times. This chain joins TRBV12-3 or TRBV12-4 and TRBJ2-3; 10 bases are shared with TRBD2. With V trimmed by 6 bases and J by 5 bases, 11 bases remained unmatched. This CDR3 contains 16 residues. The CDR3 sequence is CASSYTPLAGRDTQYF. The CDR3 region has the DNA TGTGCCAGCAGCTATACCCCACTAGCGGGACGAGATACGCAGTATTTT.

On this clonotype: A read error may explain this, as a much larger clone is one base away. The V call is TRBV6-1, the J call TRBJ2-3; 10 nucleotides line up with TRBD2. From germline, CDR1 is MNHNS and CDR2 SASEGT. The CDR3 contains 15 residues. V lost 6 bases, J lost 1 base, and 4 bases stayed unmatched. For the CDR3, the DNA is TGTGCCAGCAGATCCGGGACTAGCGGCACAGATACGCAGTATTTT. Its translation: CASRSGTSGTDTQYF.

The chain couples TRBV6-1 to TRBJ1-5, with D uncertain. V was pared by 5 bases and J by 3 bases, with 8 bases between. CDR3 length equals 13 residues. Germline loops: CDR1 MNHNS, CDR2 SASEGT. Written as DNA, the CDR3 is TGTGCCAGCAGTCCAAGATTCAATCAGCCCCAGCATTTT. This translates into CASSPRFNQPQHF.

This rearrangement joins TRBV6-1 to TRBJ1-6; D might be TRBD1 (5 bases). Between the trimmed V and J ends, which lost 6 bases and 2 bases, there was a span of 8 bases. The CDR3 sequence is 14 residues long. Germline V gene sequence: CDR1 MNHNS, CDR2 SASEGT. The CDR3 is CASSAGPYNSPLHF. The CDR3, as DNA: TGTGCCAGCAGCGCGGGACCCTATAATTCACCCCTCCACTTT.

This clonotype showed up many times. The J gene is TRBJ2-7, the V gene TRBV10-3; a possible D gene is TRBD2 (6 bases). V was shortened by 6 bases and J by 2 bases, with 17 bases between the two germline ends. The CDR3 loop spans 15 amino acids. The germline V gene has CDR1 ENHRY and CDR2 SYGVKD. This chain's CDR3 is CAISLDYSTTYEQYF. The CDR3 DNA sequence: TGTGCCATCAGCTTGGACTATTCCACTACCTACGAGCAGTACTTC.

The sample holds a few counts of this clonotype. The rearrangement links TRBV7-2 to TRBJ1-4; 8 nucleotides align to TRBD1. Trimming removed 6 bases from V and 4 bases from J; junction bases left unmatched: 4. Germline CDR1 reads SGHTA; CDR2 reads FQGNSA. This CDR3 is built from 14 residues. The CDR3 spells CASSGTGVNEKLFF. For the CDR3, the DNA is TGTGCCAGCAGTGGGACAGGAGTTAATGAAAAACTGTTTTTT.

There are many counts of this clonotype. This rearrangement joins TRBV6-1 to TRBJ1-2; D gene ambiguous. Trimming took 2 bases from V and 1 from J, leaving 5 bases between them. In germline, CDR1 is MNHNS, CDR2 SASEGT. CDR3 length equals 13 residues. As DNA, the CDR3 is TGTGCCAGCAGTGAAACCGTTAACTATGGCTACACCTTC. Amino acids: CASSETVNYGYTF.

The chain couples TRBV6-1 to TRBJ1-2; weak D call: TRBD1 (6 bases). CDR1 and CDR2 (germline): MNHNS, SASEGT. The CDR3 totals 15 residues. Between the trimmed V and J ends, which lost 6 bases and 1 base, there was a span of 15 bases. The CDR3, as DNA: TGTGCCAGCAGAAGACAGGTTTTGAGTAACTATGGCTACACCTTC. The encoded protein is CASRRQVLSNYGYTF.

The chain employs TRBV28 and TRBJ2-3; TRBD2 might be the D (6 bases). From germline, CDR1 is MDHEN and CDR2 SYDVKM. The CDR3 extends over 15 amino acids. Trimming pared 3 bases from V and 3 bases from J, leaving 13 bases between. This CDR3 is CASSFSGGTTDTQYF. As DNA, the CDR3 is TGTGCCAGCAGTTTTTCCGGCGGGACTACAGATACGCAGTATTTT.

For this clonotype: A much larger clone lies a single base off, so this may be a read error. As DNA, the CDR3 is TGTGCCAGCAGTCCCCACGGGACTAGCGGAGATACGCAGTATTTT. It codes for CASSPHGTSGDTQYF. The V and J genes are TRBV28 and TRBJ2-3, with 11 bases lining up with TRBD2. From germline, CDR1 is MDHEN and CDR2 SYDVKM. The J segment lost 5 bases and the V segment lost 5 bases, leaving 6 bases of the junction unmatched. CDR3 length: 15 amino acids.

This clonotype was seen only a few times. J is TRBJ2-7 and V is TRBV6-2 or TRBV6-3, with D possibly being TRBD1 (7 bases). Trimming removed 2 bases at V and 4 bases at J, with 15 bases between. CDR3 length: 15 amino acids. Germline V lookup: CDR1 MNHEY, CDR2 SVGEGT. CDR3 nucleotide sequence: TGTGCCAGCAGTTACGGGTTTGCGGGACAGTACGAGCAGTACTTC. Translation: CASSYGFAGQYEQYF.

The sample holds many counts of this clonotype. This sequence joins TRBV7-9 and TRBJ2-2; 7 positions match TRBD2. The CDR3 loop spans 14 amino acids. J gave up 3 bases and V 6 bases, and 4 bases lay outside the gene matches. The germline CDR1 and CDR2 sequences are SEHNR and FQNEAQ (reference sequence). CDR3 DNA: TGTGCCAGCAGTCGGGACTACGACACCGGGGAGCTGTTTTTT. The encoded protein is CASSRDYDTGELFF.

This chain connects TRBV19 to TRBJ1-1, with D hard to call. The CDR3 consists of 14 residues. Trimming left V 1 base short and J 1 base short, with 7 bases between. Germline V gene sequence: CDR1 LNHDA, CDR2 SQIVND (reference sequence). CDR3 DNA sequence: TGTGCCAGTAGTATAGCGACAACGAACACTGAAGCTTTCTTT. It codes for CASSIATTNTEAFF.

This clonotype was picked up a small number of times. The chain employs TRBV24-1 and TRBJ2-1, with 10 bases identical to TRBD2. The ends lost 5 bases at V and 6 bases at J; junction bases unmatched: 6. There are 15 residues in the CDR3. Germline CDR1 is KGHDR and CDR2 is SFDVKD. CDR3 in DNA: TGTGCCACCAGTGCTGGGCTAGCGGGAGTCAATGAGCAGTTCTTC. Its translation: CATSAGLAGVNEQFF.

Ten or more counts support this clonotype. The chain has TRBV11-2 and TRBJ1-6; no reliable D call. V was trimmed by 5 bases and J by 6 bases, leaving 8 bases between them. Germline-derived CDR1 and CDR2 are SGHAT and FQNNGV. The CDR3 covers 13 residues. The DNA of the CDR3 is TGTGCCAGCAGCACAAACAGTAATTCACCCCTCCACTTT. Amino acid sequence: CASSTNSNSPLHF.

Ten or more counts support this clonotype. The chain couples TRBV20-1 to TRBJ2-4, with 8 bases lining up with TRBD1. The CDR3 covers 16 residues. Looked up from germline, CDR1 is DFQATT and CDR2 is SNEGSKA (reference sequence). Trimming cost V 3 bases and J 0 bases; bases outside gene matches: 7. The CDR3 nucleotides are TGCAGTGCTAGGGGACAGGTTGGGATAGCCAAAAACATTCAGTACTTC. Its protein product is CSARGQVGIAKNIQYF.

Ten or more counts support this clonotype. This chain joins TRBV28 and TRBJ2-7; D is perhaps TRBD2 (5 bases). CDR3 size: 15 residues. CDR1 MDHEN and CDR2 SYDVKM come from the germline V gene. V lost 2 bases and J lost 0, with 11 bases in between. In DNA form, the CDR3 reads TGTGCCAGCAGTTTAAGTAGCCGGGGCTCCTACGAGCAGTACTTC. It is translated as CASSLSSRGSYEQYF. Supplemented by reference TRBV28 and TRBJ2-7, the full variable domain reads DVKVTQSSRYLVKRTGEKVFLECVQDMDHENMFWYRQDPGLGLRLIYFSYDVKMKEKGDIPEGYSVSREKKERFSLILESASTNQTSMYLCASSLSSRGSYEQYFGPGTRLTVT.

Turning to this clonotype: A much larger clonotype is one base distant, so this may be a read error. No DNA is shown, since the ends of the CDR3 on it are uncertain; the CDR3 is the one TCRdb lists. The V and J genes are TRBV12-3 or TRBV12-4 and TRBJ1-1; the table gives TRBD1 as D, unverified against the DNA. The CDR3 has 14 amino acids, counting both end residues. This chain's CDR3 is CASSGGVLFGSAFF.

V is TRBV5-1 and J is TRBJ2-5, with a tentative D call TRBD1 (6 bases). Trimming removed 2 bases from V and 2 bases from J, with 10 bases in between. CDR3 length: 14 amino acids. Germline V CDR1 and CDR2: SGHRS, YFSETQ. CDR3 nucleotides: TGCGCCAGCAGCTTTAAGACAGGACAAGAGACCCAGTACTTC. This translates into CASSFKTGQETQYF.

This clonotype was seen more than once but under ten times. V and J are TRBV27 and TRBJ2-2, with D possibly matching TRBD1 (5 bases). Between the trimmed V and J ends, which lost 6 bases and 4 bases, there was a span of 12 bases. CDR3 length equals 14 residues. Per germline, CDR1 MNHEY and CDR2 SMNVEV (reference sequence). CDR3 DNA sequence: TGTGCCAGCAGGCTAGGTGGGGCCACCGGGGAGCTGTTTTTT. As protein: CASRLGGATGELFF.

The J gene is TRBJ2-7, the V gene TRBV7-2; the D gene is possibly TRBD2 (6 bases). This CDR3 region has 16 residues. Germline CDR1 reads SGHTA; CDR2 reads FQGNSA. V lost 3 bases to trimming and J lost 4 bases, with 19 bases between them. The DNA of the CDR3 is TGTGCCAGCAGCTTCGGTCTTTACGGGAGTGGGTACGAGCAGTACTTC. Amino acids: CASSFGLYGSGYEQYF.

This clonotype was recorded a few times. The chain links TRBV28 to TRBJ1-1; D call uncertain. The germline V gene has CDR1 MDHEN and CDR2 SYDVKM. The CDR3 has 14 residues. V was pared by 2 bases and J by 1 base, with 8 bases between. In DNA form, the CDR3 reads TGTGCCAGCAGTTTAATTTGGGAGAACACTGAAGCTTTCTTT. Its translation is CASSLIWENTEAFF. Combining the CDR3 with reference TRBV28 and TRBJ1-1 gives the whole variable domain DVKVTQSSRYLVKRTGEKVFLECVQDMDHENMFWYRQDPGLGLRLIYFSYDVKMKEKGDIPEGYSVSREKKERFSLILESASTNQTSMYLCASSLIWENTEAFFGQGTRLTVV.

The chain recombines TRBV24-1 with TRBJ1-2; 7 bases are a match to TRBD1. This CDR3 comprises 14 residues. The V segment lost 0 bases and the J segment 7 bases; nucleotides outside the gene matches: 4. The germline gives CDR1 KGHDR, CDR2 SFDVKD. For the CDR3, the DNA is TGTGCCACCAGTGATTTGGATGACAGGGTTGGCTACACCTTC. Translating it yields CATSDLDDRVGYTF.

The rearrangement joins TRBV4-1 to TRBJ2-3; D might be TRBD2 (5 bases). Trimming left V 3 bases short and J 1 base short, with 8 bases between. Germline-derived CDR1 and CDR2 are MGHRA and YSYEKL. CDR3 length: 14 residues. As DNA, the CDR3 is TGCGCCAGCAGCCAGGACGGGGGCACAGATACGCAGTATTTT. Encoded protein: CASSQDGGTDTQYF.

This clonotype was seen only a few times. The chain recombines TRBV4-1 with TRBJ1-6, with TRBD1 matching 9 bases. V gave up 1 base and J gave up 6 bases; unmatched junction bases: 1. The CDR3 is 15 amino acids. Germline values: CDR1 MGHRA, CDR2 YSYEKL. DNA of the CDR3: TGCGCCAGCAGCCAAGGGACAGGGGCTAATTCACCCCTCCACTTT. It is translated as CASSQGTGANSPLHF.

The genes are TRBV18 and TRBJ2-7, with D perhaps matching TRBD2 (5 bases). With 1 base removed from V and 2 bases from J, the gap between germline ends came to 9 bases. From germline, CDR1 is KGHSH and CDR2 LQKENI. The CDR3 is made up of 14 amino acids. CDR3 nucleotide sequence: TGTGCCAGCTCACCACTCGAGGGCCCCTACGAGCAGTACTTC. The encoded protein is CASSPLEGPYEQYF.